This T cell receptor (beta chain) was sequenced for a study of blood T cells in healthy people across ages. Every sample gave at least 6 micrograms of total RNA when it was extracted. A sample-barcoded 5' primer and a J-beta primer mix were used in a second PCR of about 6 to 12 cycles. A 12-random-nucleotide template-switch adaptor tagged each cDNA molecule. TCRdb recomputed calls from the 5' RACE reads with MiXCR, one row per CDR3 protein. The sample records about 1.7 million distinct CDR3 sequences, approximately 28% being singletons. The CDR3 runs to 15 residues. Germline CDR1 is SGHRS and CDR2 is YFSETQ. V was trimmed by 4 bases and J by 5 bases, leaving 16 bases between them. The study's findings and limits: Nothing was known about donor CMV status, and this possibly confounded expanded clonotype changes.

With regard to this clonotype: Antigen specificity is unknown.

The source material was blood. The V and J genes are TRBV5-1 and TRBJ2-1; D unresolved. The sequence derives from a woman in her twenties or thirties in good health. Written as DNA, the CDR3 is TGCGCCAGCAGCCCGAACGTGGGTTTGGACAATGAGCAGTTCTTC. Translation: CASSPNVGLDNEQFF. The complete variable domain, with remaining parts taken from reference TRBV5-1 and TRBJ2-1, reads KAGVTQTPRYLIKTRGQQVTLSCSPISGHRSVSWYQQTPGQGLQFLFEYFSETQRNKGNFPGRFSGRQFSNSRSEMNVSTLELGDSALYLCASSPNVGLDNEQFFGPGTRLTVL.